The following is a T cell receptor beta chain sequence with its context. The entry originates in a study of T cells of healthy individuals. V shed 4 bases, J shed 6 bases, and the junction held 3 bases outside the gene matches. Germline loops: CDR1 SNHLY, CDR2 FYNNEI. This CDR3 is built from 12 residues. TCRdb called the 5' RACE reads again in MiXCR, with one record for every CDR3 protein. The table shows around 100,000 distinct CDR3 sequences, with roughly a sixth occurring only once. This clonotype was sampled from a human donor in good health. The V call is TRBV2, the J call TRBJ2-7, with 7 bases lining up with TRBD2. The DNA for the CDR3 is TGTGCCAGCAGTGTCGGGGAGGGCGAGCAGTACTTC. It specifies CASSVGEGEQYF.